This T cell receptor beta chain was obtained from a study of beta chain features in type 1 diabetes. Study outcomes and limitations: Significant though moderate, a shortening of TCRB CDR3s appeared in all four CD4+ subsets of Type 1 diabetes patients.

Sequenced material consisted of expressed TCRB transcripts (all of the isolated RNA was reverse transcribed). Repertoires were generated with immunoSEQ multiplex PCR, while TCRdb's copy carries only in-frame clones and drops some. Found here are around 710,000 clones, roughly 12% of them singletons; the top ten hold over 0.1%. Via the markers CD45RO/CCR7/CD25/CD127/CD95/CD27, stem cell-like memory, regulatory, central memory and naive CD4+ cells were sorted. V lost 4 bases and J lost 1, with 19 bases in between. In germline, CDR1 is LGHNA, CDR2 YSLEER. This CDR3 comprises 17 residues. A note on this clone: Its antigen is currently unknown.

The chain links TRBV4-3 to TRBJ2-5, with D uncertain. Sequencing was carried out using naive CD4+ T cells from blood. The receptor's source is a man aged 25-40 years with type 1 diabetes. CDR3 nucleotides: TGCGCCAGCAGCCGAAGACTGCGCACGGAGATCCAAGAGACCCAGTACTTC. It codes for CASSRRLRTEIQETQYF.